Listed below are T cell receptor beta chains from one sample, sequenced in a study of blood T cell repertoires in COVID-19. Repertoires were generated with immunoSEQ multiplex PCR, while TCRdb's copy carries only in-frame clones and drops some. The data show 310,000 or so clones, 75% to 90% seen once. The source material was PBMCs or T cells enriched from blood (not recorded which). These receptor sequences come from a woman aged 35 to 49 who had recovered from COVID-19. Both conserved end residues are part of each CDR3. A D gene is named only where the DNA matches it firmly. Rows give clone size only sometimes, using once, few, many, or a class for an expanded clone.

j_call: TRBJ1-1; clone_size: -; v_call: TRBV30; d_call: -; cdr3_length: 13; cdr3_aa: CAWNLQPLAEAFF; cdr3_nt: TGTGCCTGGAACCTACAGCCATTGGCGGAAGCTTTCTTT
j_call: TRBJ2-2; clone_size: once; v_call: TRBV5-4; d_call: TRBD1; cdr3_length: 15; cdr3_aa: CASSWGTGDTGELFF; cdr3_nt: TGTGCCAGCAGCTGGGGGACAGGGGACACCGGGGAGCTGTTTTTT
j_call: TRBJ2-7; clone_size: -; v_call: TRBV18; d_call: TRBD1; cdr3_length: 15; cdr3_aa: CASSQDRDFSYEQYF; cdr3_nt: TGTGCCAGCTCCCAGGACAGGGACTTCTCCTACGAGCAGTACTTC
j_call: TRBJ1-1; clone_size: -; v_call: TRBV10-1; d_call: TRBD1; cdr3_length: 13; cdr3_aa: CASGGQGGTEAFF; cdr3_nt: TGCGCCAGCGGAGGACAGGGAGGCACTGAAGCTTTCTTT
j_call: TRBJ1-6; clone_size: -; v_call: TRBV27; d_call: -; cdr3_length: 16; cdr3_aa: CASSPLQAGVNSPLHF; cdr3_nt: TGTGCCAGCAGTCCCCTTCAGGCAGGGGTAAATTCACCCCTCCACTTT
j_call: TRBJ1-2; clone_size: -; v_call: TRBV5-4; d_call: -; cdr3_length: 15; cdr3_aa: CASSLRRELYYGYTF; cdr3_nt: TGTGCCAGCAGCTTACGGAGGGAGCTTTACTATGGCTACACCTTC
j_call: TRBJ2-1; clone_size: -; v_call: TRBV6-6; d_call: TRBD2; cdr3_length: 15; cdr3_aa: CASSPTSGRSREQFF; cdr3_nt: TGTGCCAGCAGTCCGACTAGCGGGAGATCCCGTGAGCAGTTCTTC
j_call: TRBJ2-1; clone_size: few; v_call: TRBV7-2; d_call: TRBD2; cdr3_length: 18; cdr3_aa: CASSPIRGAGGHYNEQFF; cdr3_nt: TGTGCCAGCAGCCCCATCCGGGGAGCGGGAGGACATTACAATGAGCAGTTCTTC
j_call: TRBJ1-2; clone_size: -; v_call: TRBV2; d_call: TRBD1; cdr3_length: 13; cdr3_aa: CASTRTGIYGYTF; cdr3_nt: TGTGCCAGCACCCGGACAGGGATCTATGGCTACACCTTC
j_call: TRBJ2-1; clone_size: few; v_call: TRBV5-1; d_call: -; cdr3_length: 16; cdr3_aa: CASSLRLGSSYNEQFF; cdr3_nt: TGCGCCAGCAGCTTGAGGCTAGGGAGTTCCTACAATGAGCAGTTCTTC
j_call: TRBJ2-7; clone_size: -; v_call: TRBV5-4; d_call: TRBD2; cdr3_length: 18; cdr3_aa: CASSLEVKASGSAYEQYF; cdr3_nt: TGTGCCAGCAGCTTGGAGGTGAAGGCAAGCGGGAGTGCCTACGAGCAGTACTTC
j_call: TRBJ2-3; clone_size: -; v_call: TRBV9; d_call: -; cdr3_length: 15; cdr3_aa: CASSGRQPSGDTQYF; cdr3_nt: TGTGCCAGCAGCGGACGACAGCCCAGCGGGGATACGCAGTATTTT
j_call: TRBJ1-1; clone_size: -; v_call: TRBV10-1; d_call: TRBD1; cdr3_length: 17; cdr3_aa: CASSEGSLGGSQRRAFF; cdr3_nt: TGCGCCAGCAGTGAGGGGTCCTTAGGGGGCAGCCAACGGCGAGCTTTCTTT
j_call: TRBJ2-7; clone_size: -; v_call: TRBV6-5; d_call: TRBD2; cdr3_length: 15; cdr3_aa: CASSYTASGAYEQYF; cdr3_nt: TGTGCCAGCAGTTACACGGCTAGCGGGGCCTACGAGCAGTACTTC
j_call: TRBJ1-4; clone_size: -; v_call: TRBV3-1/TRBV3-2; d_call: TRBD1; cdr3_length: 15; cdr3_aa: CASSDIGTGYEKLFF; cdr3_nt: TGTGCCAGCAGCGATATCGGGACAGGGTATGAAAAACTGTTTTTT
j_call: TRBJ2-5; clone_size: -; v_call: TRBV4-1; d_call: TRBD1; cdr3_length: 17; cdr3_aa: CASSLRSHDRGTETQYF; cdr3_nt: TGCGCCAGCAGCCTCCGAAGTCATGACAGGGGGACGGAGACCCAGTACTTC
j_call: TRBJ2-1; clone_size: -; v_call: TRBV7-9; d_call: -; cdr3_length: 12; cdr3_aa: CASSSTYNEQFF; cdr3_nt: TGTGCCAGCAGCTCCACTTACAATGAGCAGTTCTTC
j_call: TRBJ2-7; clone_size: -; v_call: TRBV5-6; d_call: -; cdr3_length: 13; cdr3_aa: CASSSAGGYEQYF; cdr3_nt: TGTGCCAGCAGCTCAGCGGGTGGGTACGAGCAGTACTTC
j_call: TRBJ2-7; clone_size: -; v_call: TRBV7-3; d_call: TRBD1; cdr3_length: 15; cdr3_aa: CASSATGTGPYEQYF; cdr3_nt: TGTGCCAGCAGCGCGACCGGGACAGGTCCTTACGAGCAGTACTTC
j_call: TRBJ1-4; clone_size: -; v_call: TRBV3-1/TRBV3-2; d_call: TRBD1; cdr3_length: 13; cdr3_aa: CATSGQLAEKLFF; cdr3_nt: TGTGCCACTTCGGGACAGTTAGCTGAAAAACTGTTTTTT
j_call: TRBJ2-7; clone_size: many; v_call: TRBV11-2; d_call: TRBD2; cdr3_length: 16; cdr3_aa: CASSLDRAGGSYEQYF; cdr3_nt: TGTGCCAGCAGCTTAGATAGAGCGGGAGGCTCCTACGAGCAGTACTTC
j_call: TRBJ1-5; clone_size: -; v_call: TRBV10-3; d_call: -; cdr3_length: 14; cdr3_aa: CAISNPGERQPHHF; cdr3_nt: TGTGCCATCAGTAATCCAGGGGAGAGGCAGCCCCATCATTTT
j_call: TRBJ1-1; clone_size: few; v_call: TRBV28; d_call: -; cdr3_length: 14; cdr3_aa: CASSFRDYQAEAFF; cdr3_nt: TGTGCCAGCAGCTTCCGGGACTATCAGGCTGAAGCTTTCTTT
j_call: TRBJ1-5; clone_size: -; v_call: TRBV2; d_call: -; cdr3_length: 15; cdr3_aa: CASSDGGLSNQPQHF; cdr3_nt: TGTGCCAGCAGTGACGGGGGGCTTAGCAATCAGCCCCAGCATTTT
j_call: TRBJ1-2; clone_size: -; v_call: TRBV6-2/TRBV6-3; d_call: TRBD1; cdr3_length: 14; cdr3_aa: CASSHRGPNYGYTF; cdr3_nt: TGTGCCAGCAGCCACAGGGGGCCTAACTATGGCTACACCTTC
j_call: TRBJ1-1; clone_size: -; v_call: TRBV10-3; d_call: -; cdr3_length: 15; cdr3_aa: CAIRDQGRLNTEAFF; cdr3_nt: TGTGCCATCAGGGATCAGGGTAGGCTGAACACTGAAGCTTTCTTT
j_call: TRBJ1-4; clone_size: -; v_call: TRBV27; d_call: TRBD1; cdr3_length: 16; cdr3_aa: CASHFLGTGRREKLFF; cdr3_nt: TGTGCCAGCCACTTCCTAGGGACAGGGAGACGTGAAAAACTGTTTTTT